This T cell receptor (beta chain) was sequenced for a study of CD8 T cells in ankylosing spondylitis. Broader study findings: Those disease-linked clones were CD8+; they were also relatively rare in peripheral blood. Earlier work had already found some motif variants in reactive arthritis synovial fluid and blood. Disease-linked clones reportedly showed significant enrichment in matched ankylosing spondylitis synovial fluid. Ankylosing spondylitis blood appeared to be characterized by a TCR beta motif of fewer than ten highly homologous variants.

Libraries of TCR beta came from quantitative 5'-RACE with molecular barcodes. A single record per CDR3 protein comes from TCRdb applying MiXCR to the 5' RACE reads. The sample carries approximately 220,000 distinct CDR3 sequences, approximately 20% recorded once. The CDR3 contains 13 residues. Germline-derived CDR1 and CDR2 are DFQATT and SNEGSKA (reference sequence). V lost 1 base and J 0 bases, leaving 7 bases between the germline ends. This clonotype was counted only a few times. The antigen is unknown. The source is a male donor with ankylosing spondylitis. This rearrangement joins TRBV20-1 to TRBJ2-7; D remains unclear. Specimen: blood, either unsorted or a sorted T cell fraction (not recorded which). The DNA of the CDR3 is TGCAGTGCTAGAGGGCAGAGCTCCTACGAGCAGTACTTC. Amino acid sequence: CSARGQSSYEQYF.